A single sample gave rise to the 8 T cell receptor beta chains below, sequenced in a study of blood T cell repertoires in COVID-19. The data were produced by immunoSEQ multiplex PCR, yet TCRdb's version contains in-frame clones alone and is incomplete. Of 45,000 to 60,000 clones in the sample, around four fifths were seen once. The sample was peripheral blood. All receptors come from a woman aged 55-70 years with acute or convalescent COVID-19.

This chain connects TRBV24-1 to TRBJ1-1; D is unclear. V lost 4 bases and J lost 1, with 18 bases in between. The germline V gene has CDR1 KGHDR and CDR2 SFDVKD. This CDR3 has 17 residues. CDR3 protein: CATSDLTETEANTEAFF. As DNA, the CDR3 is TGTGCCACCAGTGACCTCACCGAAACAGAAGCGAACACTGAAGCTTTCTTT.

The chain has TRBV12-5 and TRBJ1-1, with D perhaps matching TRBD1 (6 bases). Trimming removed 2 bases at V and 5 bases at J, with 9 bases between. The CDR3 contains 13 residues. Germline values: CDR1 LGHNT, CDR2 FRNRAP. The CDR3 reads CASGLIGQTEAFF. CDR3 bases: TGTGCTAGTGGTTTGATCGGACAGACTGAAGCTTTCTTT.

This chain uses TRBV12-3 or TRBV12-4 with TRBJ2-5; possible D gene TRBD2, 6 bases. The length of the CDR3 is 13 residues. V was pared by 6 bases and J by 1 base, with 9 bases between. CDR3 region: CASSQTSQETQYF. The CDR3 nucleotides read TGTGCCAGCAGCCAGACTAGCCAAGAGACCCAGTACTTC.

This sequence joins TRBV30 and TRBJ1-4; 8 bases line up with TRBD1. The CDR3 is made up of 13 amino acids. Trimming at V came to 0 bases and at J to 10 bases, leaving 4 bases not matched to a gene. In germline, CDR1 is GTSNPN, CDR2 SVGIG (reference sequence). The CDR3 loop is CAWSVSGQGKLFF. In DNA, the CDR3 is TGTGCCTGGAGTGTATCCGGACAGGGAAAACTGTTTTTT.

The chain has TRBV5-1 and TRBJ2-5; 10 positions match TRBD2. Germline assignment: CDR1 SGHRS and CDR2 YFSETQ. The CDR3 runs to 16 residues. V dropped 0 bases and J dropped 2; count of bases not matched to a gene: 4. CDR3 region: CASSLGPAGGQETQYF. CDR3 DNA sequence: TGCGCCAGCAGCTTGGGGCCAGCGGGGGGGCAAGAGACCCAGTACTTC.

The rearrangement links TRBV12-3 or TRBV12-4 to TRBJ1-2; TRBD1 might be the D (5 bases). CDR3 length: 12 residues. With 9 bases removed from V and 4 bases from J, the gap between germline ends came to 12 bases. The CDR3 DNA is TGTGCCAGTCGAGGAGGGGTCTATGGCTACACCTTC. Protein product: CASRGGVYGYTF.

The chain employs TRBV11-2 and TRBJ1-1, with D perhaps TRBD1 (5 bases). CDR1 is SGHAT, CDR2 FQNNGV, per germline. The V end lost 2 bases, the J end lost 1 base, and 5 bases lay between the germline ends. This CDR3 has 13 amino acids. CDR3 bases: TGTGCCAGCAGCTTACAGGGGAACACTGAAGCTTTCTTT. As protein: CASSLQGNTEAFF.

The chain has TRBV24-1 and TRBJ1-5; TRBD1 matches at 9 bases. Germline assignment: CDR1 KGHDR and CDR2 SFDVKD. V shed 3 bases and J 1 base; nucleotides not matched to a gene: 3. The CDR3 is made up of 16 amino acids. The DNA for the CDR3 is TGTGCCACCAGTGATGGACAGGGGAGCAGCAATCAGCCCCAGCATTTT. The encoded protein is CATSDGQGSSNQPQHF.